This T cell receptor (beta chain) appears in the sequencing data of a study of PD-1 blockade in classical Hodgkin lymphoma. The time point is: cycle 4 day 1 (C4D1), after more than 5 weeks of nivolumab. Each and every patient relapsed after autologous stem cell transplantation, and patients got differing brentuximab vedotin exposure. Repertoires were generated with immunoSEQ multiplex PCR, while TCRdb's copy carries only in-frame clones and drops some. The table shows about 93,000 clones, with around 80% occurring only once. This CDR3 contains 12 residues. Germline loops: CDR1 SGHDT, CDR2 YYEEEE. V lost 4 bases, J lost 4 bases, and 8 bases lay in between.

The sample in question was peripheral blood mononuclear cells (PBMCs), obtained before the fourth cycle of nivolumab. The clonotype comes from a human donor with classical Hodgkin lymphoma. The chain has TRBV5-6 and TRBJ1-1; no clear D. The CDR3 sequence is CASSTVGTEAFF. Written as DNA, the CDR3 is TGTGCCAGCAGCACCGTGGGCACTGAAGCTTTCTTT.